This T cell receptor (beta chain) was sequenced in a study of T cells in Graves' hyperthyroidism and ophthalmopathy. The source material, RNA transcripts, was used to amplify TCR beta CDR3 regions. Carried out on the TCR CDR3, a first-round RT-PCR used the HTBI primer set. MiXCR, run by TCRdb on the multiplex PCR reads, gives a single entry per CDR3 protein. The profile shows 450,000 to 700,000 distinct CDR3 sequences, about half of them singletons. This clonotype was counted many times. The J segment lost 6 bases and the V segment lost 2 bases, leaving 7 bases of the junction unmatched. CDR1 is MNHEY, CDR2 SVGEGT, per germline. This CDR3 is built from 14 residues.

This TCR was recovered from an adult woman with Graves' disease, either hyperthyroidism or ophthalmopathy (not recorded which). The source material was peripheral blood or thyroid tissue (not recorded which). This chain joins TRBV6-2 or TRBV6-3 and TRBJ2-7; 7 bases agree with TRBD1. The CDR3 DNA reads TGTGCCAGCAGTTACCTGGACAGGTATCTCGAGCAGTACTTC. Translated: CASSYLDRYLEQYF.